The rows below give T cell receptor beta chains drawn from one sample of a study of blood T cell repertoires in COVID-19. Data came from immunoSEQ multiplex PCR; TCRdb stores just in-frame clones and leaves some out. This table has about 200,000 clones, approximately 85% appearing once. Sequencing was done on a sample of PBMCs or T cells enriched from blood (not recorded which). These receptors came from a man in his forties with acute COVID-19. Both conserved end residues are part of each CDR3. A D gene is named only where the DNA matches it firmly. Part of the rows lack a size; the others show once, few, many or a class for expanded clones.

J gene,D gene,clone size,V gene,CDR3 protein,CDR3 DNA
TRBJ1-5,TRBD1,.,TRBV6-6,CASRDGQGLNQPQHF,TGTGCCAGCAGAGATGGACAGGGACTCAATCAGCCCCAGCATTTT
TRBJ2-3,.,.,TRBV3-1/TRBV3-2,CASSQDLDPWSTDTQYF,TGTGCCAGCAGCCAAGATCTTGACCCCTGGAGTACAGATACGCAGTATTTT
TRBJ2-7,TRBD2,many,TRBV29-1,CSVQGLAGGNYEQYF,TGCAGCGTTCAGGGACTAGCGGGAGGTAACTACGAGCAGTACTTC
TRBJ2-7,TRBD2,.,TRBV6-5,CASSSGEGRMKQYF,TGTGCCAGCAGTTCGGGGGAGGGCCGAATGAAGCAGTACTTC
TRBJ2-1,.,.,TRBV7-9,CASSLAGGNEQFF,TGTGCCAGCAGCTTAGCGGGGGGCAATGAGCAGTTCTTC
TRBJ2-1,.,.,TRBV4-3,CASSQPTSAEQFF,TGCGCCAGCAGCCAACCTACGTCTGCTGAGCAGTTCTTC
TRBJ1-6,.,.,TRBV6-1,CASSEQEGFTSPLHF,TGTGCCAGCAGTGAACAAGAGGGTTTTACTTCACCCCTCCACTTT
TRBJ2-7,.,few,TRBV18,CASSPPSLTGYYEQYF,TGTGCCAGCTCACCACCATCGCTGACGGGGTACTACGAGCAGTACTTC
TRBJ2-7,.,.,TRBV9,CASSKGGIDEQYF,TGTGCCAGCAGCAAAGGGGGTATCGACGAGCAGTACTTC
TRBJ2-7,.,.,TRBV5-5,CASSLTGIGTYEQYF,TGTGCCAGCAGCTTGACAGGGATAGGGACCTACGAGCAGTACTTC
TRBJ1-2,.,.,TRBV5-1,CASSLGGGESAGYTF,TGCGCCAGCAGCTTGGGTGGCGGAGAAAGTGCTGGCTACACCTTC
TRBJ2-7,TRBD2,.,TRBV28,CASRGLAGTFYEQYF,TGTGCCAGCAGGGGACTAGCGGGAACGTTCTACGAGCAGTACTTC
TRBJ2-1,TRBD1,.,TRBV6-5,CASIWDRPYNEQFF,TGTGCCAGCATATGGGACAGGCCCTACAATGAGCAGTTCTTC
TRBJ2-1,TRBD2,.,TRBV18,CASSQTSGYNEQFF,TGTGCCAGCTCGCAGACTAGCGGGTACAATGAGCAGTTCTTC
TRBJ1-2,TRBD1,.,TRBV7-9,CASSAGGTSVFTGYTF,TGTGCCAGCAGCGCAGGGGGGACATCGGTGTTTACCGGCTACACCTTC
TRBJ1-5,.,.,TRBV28,CASGKRGPQHF,TGTGCCAGCGGGAAACGGGGGCCCCAGCATTTT
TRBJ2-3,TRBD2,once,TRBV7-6,CASSRRGADTQYF,TGTGCCAGCAGCCGGCGGGGGGCAGATACGCAGTATTTT
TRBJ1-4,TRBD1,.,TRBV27,CASSSRGQGDEKLFF,TGTGCCAGCAGTTCGCGTGGACAGGGAGATGAAAAACTGTTTTTT
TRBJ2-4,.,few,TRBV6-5,CASSWAGGLSKNIQYF,TGTGCCAGCAGTTGGGCAGGGGGGTTGTCCAAAAACATTCAGTACTTC
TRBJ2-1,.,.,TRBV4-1,CASSQLFVEEQFF,TGCGCCAGCAGCCAACTCTTTGTCGAGGAGCAGTTCTTC
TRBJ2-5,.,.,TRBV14,CASSRGVIETQYF,TGTGCCAGCAGCCGTGGAGTAATAGAGACCCAGTACTTC
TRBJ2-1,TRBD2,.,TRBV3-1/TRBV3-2,CASTLAGGRNEQFF,TGTGCCAGCACACTAGCGGGGGGTCGCAATGAGCAGTTCTTC
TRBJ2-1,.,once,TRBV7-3,CASSLLVRGEQFF,TGTGCCAGCAGCTTATTGGTCCGGGGTGAGCAGTTCTTC
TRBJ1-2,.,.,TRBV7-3,CASRQGPSNYGYTF,TGTGCCAGCAGGCAGGGCCCCTCTAACTATGGCTACACCTTC
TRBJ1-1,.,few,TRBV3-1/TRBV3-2,CASSQGGTEAFF,TGTGCCAGCAGCCAGGGGGGAACTGAAGCTTTCTTT
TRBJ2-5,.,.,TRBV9,CASSVPPGETQYF,TGTGCCAGCAGCGTACCCCCCGGGGAGACCCAGTACTTC
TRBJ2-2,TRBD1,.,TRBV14,CASSQDRAGTGGVGELFF,TGTGCCAGCAGCCAAGATCGCGCCGGGACAGGGGGAGTCGGGGAGCTGTTTTTT
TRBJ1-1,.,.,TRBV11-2,CASSPLRHSLPEAFF,TGTGCCAGCAGCCCTTTACGGCACAGCCTTCCTGAAGCTTTCTTT
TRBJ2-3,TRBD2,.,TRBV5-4,CASSLAAGAHTDTQYF,TGTGCCAGCAGCTTGGCGGCGGGAGCCCACACAGATACGCAGTATTTT
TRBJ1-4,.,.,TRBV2,CASSARTGEKLFF,TGTGCCAGCAGTGCGAGGACGGGAGAAAAACTGTTTTTT
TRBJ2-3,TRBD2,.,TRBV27,CASSLESSGPSTDTQYF,TGTGCCAGCAGCCTTGAATCTAGCGGACCTAGCACAGATACGCAGTATTTT
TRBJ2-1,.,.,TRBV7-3,CASSLGIAGEQFF,TGTGCCAGCAGCTTAGGAATAGCCGGCGAGCAGTTCTTC
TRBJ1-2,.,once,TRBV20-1,CSEQGSGGYTF,TGCAGTGAACAGGGTTCGGGTGGCTACACCTTC
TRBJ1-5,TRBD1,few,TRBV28,CASSLWPGGQGKGSNQPQHF,TGTGCCAGCAGTTTATGGCCTGGGGGACAGGGTAAAGGCAGCAATCAGCCCCAGCATTTT
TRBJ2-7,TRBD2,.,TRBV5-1,CASSATSVPYEQYF,TGCGCCAGCAGCGCCACTAGCGTACCCTACGAGCAGTACTTC
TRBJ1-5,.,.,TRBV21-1,CASSKAGFLGGLDQPQHF,TGTGCCAGCAGCAAAGCCGGTTTCCTCGGGGGGTTAGATCAGCCCCAGCATTTT
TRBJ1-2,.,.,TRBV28,CASSPPPGGPHYGYTF,TGTGCCAGCAGTCCACCCCCCGGGGGGCCTCACTATGGCTACACCTTC
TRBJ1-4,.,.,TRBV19,CASSSLGSTNEKLFF,TGTGCCAGTAGTTCTCTCGGGTCAACTAATGAAAAACTGTTTTTT
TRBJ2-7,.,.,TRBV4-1,CASSQDQRGPYEQYF,TGCGCCAGCAGCCAAGACCAACGTGGGCCCTACGAGCAGTACTTC
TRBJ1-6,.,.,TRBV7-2,CASSPINPTVPLHF,TGTGCCAGCAGCCCAATCAACCCAACGGTGCCCCTCCACTTT
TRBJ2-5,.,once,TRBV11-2,CASSQGETQYF,TGTGCCAGCAGCCAGGGAGAGACCCAGTACTTC
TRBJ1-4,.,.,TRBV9,CASSVDGEENEKLFF,TGTGCCAGCAGCGTAGATGGGGAGGAGAATGAAAAACTGTTTTTT
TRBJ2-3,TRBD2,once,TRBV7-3,CASSLLAGWADTQYF,TGTGCCAGCAGCTTATTAGCGGGATGGGCAGATACGCAGTATTTT
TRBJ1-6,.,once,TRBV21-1,CASENPGQGTVREGSPLHF,TGTGCCAGCGAGAATCCCGGACAGGGGACAGTTCGAGAGGGTTCACCCCTCCACTTT
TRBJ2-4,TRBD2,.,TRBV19,CASSMAGEGKNIQYF,TGTGCCAGTAGTATGGCGGGGGAGGGAAAAAACATTCAGTACTTC
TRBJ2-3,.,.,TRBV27,CASRPERESTDTQYF,TGTGCCAGCAGACCAGAACGGGAGAGCACAGATACGCAGTATTTT
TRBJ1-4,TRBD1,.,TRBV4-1,CASSLQSGTGYEKLFF,TGCGCCAGCAGCCTCCAATCCGGGACAGGGTATGAAAAACTGTTTTTT
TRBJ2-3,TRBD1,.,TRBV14,CASSQWDRVDATQYF,TGTGCCAGCAGCCAGTGGGACAGGGTTGACGCTACGCAGTATTTT
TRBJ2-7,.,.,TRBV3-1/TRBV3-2,CASSQGPPSEQYF,TGTGCCAGCAGCCAAGGCCCCCCGAGCGAGCAGTACTTC
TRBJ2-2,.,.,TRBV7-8,CASSIYRATGELFF,TGTGCCAGCAGCATCTACAGGGCTACCGGGGAGCTGTTTTTT
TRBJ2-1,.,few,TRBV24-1,CATGGYSGPYNEQFF,TGTGCCACCGGAGGGTACAGCGGCCCCTACAATGAGCAGTTCTTC
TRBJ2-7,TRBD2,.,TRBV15,CATSNPSGSYEQYF,TGTGCCACCAGCAACCCTAGCGGGAGCTACGAGCAGTACTTC
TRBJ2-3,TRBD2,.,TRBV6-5,CASQGLAGDTDTQYF,TGTGCCAGCCAGGGTTTGGCGGGAGACACAGATACGCAGTATTTT
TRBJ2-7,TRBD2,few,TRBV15,CATSRGRGLADYEQYF,TGTGCCACCAGCAGGGGCCGGGGCCTAGCGGACTACGAGCAGTACTTC